Presented here are 31 T cell receptor beta chains from one specimen sequenced in a study of cytomegalovirus exposure and HLA in healthy donors. TCRdb's copy holds only in-frame clones and misses some; the assay was immunoSEQ multiplex PCR. The table has roughly 130,000 clones, 89% seen once. The source material was PBMCs. These receptor sequences come from a woman under 30 in good health and CMV-seropositive.

This rearrangement joins TRBV27 to TRBJ2-7; no definite D call. CDR3 length: 15 residues. Per the germline V gene, CDR1 is MNHEY and CDR2 is SMNVEV (reference sequence). The V and J ends lost 2 bases and 0 bases respectively, with 11 bases between them. Here the CDR3 reads CASSLEAGSSYEQYF. In DNA form, the CDR3 reads TGTGCCAGCAGTTTAGAGGCCGGATCCTCCTACGAGCAGTACTTC.

This clone was seen only once. This chain joins TRBV10-3 and TRBJ1-1; D might be TRBD1 (5 bases). This CDR3 has 14 amino acids. Between the trimmed V and J ends, which lost 0 bases and 4 bases, there was a span of 9 bases. From germline, CDR1 is ENHRY and CDR2 SYGVKD. This CDR3 reads CAISESQARTEAFF. The CDR3 DNA reads as TGTGCCATCAGTGAGTCACAGGCCCGCACTGAAGCTTTCTTT.

The count of this clone is one. The chain uses TRBV7-9 and TRBJ2-3; 10 bases align to TRBD2. Looked up from germline, CDR1 is SEHNR and CDR2 is FQNEAQ (reference sequence). The CDR3 spans 18 residues. V dropped 0 bases and J dropped 3; count of bases not matched to a gene: 9. The CDR3 coding sequence is TGTGCCAGCAGCTTAGCCTCCCGGATAGCGGGGGGTACAGATACGCAGTATTTT. Protein product: CASSLASRIAGGTDTQYF.

This clone was detected once. CDR3 amino acids: CASSQDPTTRSGELFF. For the CDR3, the DNA is TGTGCCAGCAGCCAAGATCCTACCACCAGGTCCGGGGAGCTGTTTTTT. This chain links TRBV14 with TRBJ2-2; the D is unclear. The CDR3 is 16 residues long. CDR1 and CDR2 from the germline V gene are SGHDN and FVKESK. The V end lost 0 bases, the J end lost 6 bases, and 14 bases lay between the germline ends.

V and J are TRBV28 and TRBJ1-5; D may be TRBD1 (6 bases). V was pared by 6 bases and J by 2 bases, with 14 bases between. The germline CDR1 and CDR2 sequences are MDHEN and SYDVKM. This CDR3 contains 15 residues. Written as DNA, the CDR3 is TGTGCCAGCAGCCGTACGGACAGAGGCAATCAGCCCCAGCATTTT. Its protein is CASSRTDRGNQPQHF. The full variable domain, with the rest looked up from reference TRBV28 and TRBJ1-5, is DVKVTQSSRYLVKRTGEKVFLECVQDMDHENMFWYRQDPGLGLRLIYFSYDVKMKEKGDIPEGYSVSREKKERFSLILESASTNQTSMYLCASSRTDRGNQPQHFGDGTRLSIL.

This clone was seen once. The V and J genes are TRBV25-1 and TRBJ2-2, with D tentatively TRBD1 (6 bases). This CDR3 is built from 16 residues. Germline V gene lookup returns CDR1 MGHDK and CDR2 SYGVNS. Trimming left V 6 bases short and J 1 base short, with 15 bases between. CDR3: CASRRTGTKNTGELFF. The CDR3 DNA reads TGTGCCAGCAGACGTACCGGGACAAAGAACACCGGGGAGCTGTTTTTT.

The chain carries TRBV19 and TRBJ1-2, with 10 bases aligning to TRBD1. The CDR3 loop spans 15 amino acids. With V trimmed by 3 bases and J by 4 bases, 5 bases remained unmatched. The germline V gene encodes CDR1 LNHDA and CDR2 SQIVND (reference sequence). DNA for the CDR3: TGTGCCAGTAGTATCGACAGGGGGCGCGGCTATGGCTACACCTTC. This codes for CASSIDRGRGYGYTF.

The rearrangement uses TRBV7-9 and TRBJ1-4; 8 bases are shared with TRBD1. The V gene's germline CDR1 is SEHNR and CDR2 FQNEAQ (reference sequence). The CDR3 spans 14 residues. The V gene end was trimmed by 3 bases and the J gene end by 5 bases; junction bases not matched to a gene: 2. CDR3 residues: CASSLTGVNEKLFF. DNA for the CDR3: TGTGCCAGCAGCTTGACAGGGGTGAATGAAAAACTGTTTTTT.

This sequence joins TRBV5-4 and TRBJ2-5; 9 nucleotides match TRBD2. The CDR3 covers 16 residues. V gave up 4 bases and J gave up 0 bases; unmatched junction bases: 7. The V gene's germline CDR1 is SGHNT and CDR2 YYREEE (reference sequence). The CDR3 region has the DNA TGTGCCAGCAGCACGCGGGGGGGCCTCGACCAAGAGACCCAGTACTTC. Its protein product is CASSTRGGLDQETQYF.

This chain links TRBV15 with TRBJ1-4; D remains ambiguous. CDR1 and CDR2 (germline): LNHNV, YYDKDF (reference sequence). V was pared by 0 bases and J by 3 bases, with 8 bases between. The CDR3 is made up of 15 amino acids. The DNA for the CDR3 is TGTGCCACCAGCAGAGATCTACCCCCTAATGAAAAACTGTTTTTT. Translated: CATSRDLPPNEKLFF.

This chain connects TRBV20-1 to TRBJ1-2, with a weak D call TRBD1 (5 bases). The germline V gene has CDR1 DFQATT and CDR2 SNEGSKA (reference sequence). The CDR3 length is 11 residues. The CDR3 sequence is CTTGGGYGYTF. In DNA, the CDR3 is TGCACGACCGGGGGGGGCTATGGCTACACCTTC.

This rearrangement joins TRBV5-6 to TRBJ2-7; the D is unclear. Per the germline V gene, CDR1 is SGHDT and CDR2 is YYEEEE. This CDR3 region has 16 residues. Trimming took off 0 bases at V and 5 bases at J, with 18 bases between the two ends. DNA of the CDR3: TGTGCCAGCAGCTTGGAAATAGCCAGCGCCCCCCACGAGCAGTACTTC. It is translated as CASSLEIASAPHEQYF.

The chain is built from TRBV5-1 and TRBJ2-3; TRBD2 agrees at 8 bases. CDR1 is SGHRS and CDR2 is YFSETQ in the germline V gene. The CDR3 is 15 residues long. The junction had 4 bases not matched to a gene; V was cut back by 2 bases and J by 2 bases. The CDR3: CASSLFSGDTDTQYF. As DNA, the CDR3 is TGCGCCAGCAGCTTATTTAGCGGGGACACAGATACGCAGTATTTT.

Only one count was recorded for this clone. The rearrangement uses TRBV30 and TRBJ1-2; perhaps TRBD1 as D (5 bases). This CDR3 region has 13 residues. V lost 5 bases, J lost 7 bases, and 17 bases lay in between. CDR1 GTSNPN and CDR2 SVGIG come from the germline V gene (reference sequence). CDR3 sequence: CAWDDPGPFGYTF. For the CDR3, the DNA is TGTGCCTGGGACGACCCAGGGCCTTTTGGCTACACCTTC.

V is TRBV6-6 and J is TRBJ1-1; D unclear. The CDR3 spans 10 residues. V lost 10 bases and J 4 bases, leaving 7 bases between the germline ends. CDR1 and CDR2 (germline): MNHNY, SVGAGI (reference sequence). CDR3 residues: CAIGSTEAFF. The CDR3, as DNA: TGTGCCATCGGGAGCACTGAAGCTTTCTTT.

The rearrangement joins TRBV5-1 to TRBJ1-3, with unresolved D. This CDR3 has 12 amino acids. The V end was cut by 4 bases, the J end by 1 base, with 3 bases between. CDR1 is SGHRS and CDR2 is YFSETQ in the germline V gene. CDR3 nucleotide sequence: TGCGCCAGCAGCCCATCTGGAAACACCATATATTTT. This sequence encodes CASSPSGNTIYF.

The J gene is TRBJ2-5, the V gene TRBV2, with D possibly matching TRBD1 (5 bases). The CDR3 is made up of 13 amino acids. CDR1 is SNHLY, CDR2 FYNNEI, per germline. V was cut by 4 bases and J by 5 bases, with 11 bases left in between. CDR3 sequence reads: CASSVGVEETQYF. Written as DNA, the CDR3 is TGTGCCAGCAGTGTAGGGGTTGAGGAGACCCAGTACTTC.

This clone was picked up a small number of times. The rearrangement links TRBV18 to TRBJ1-6; 8 positions agree with TRBD1. Germline assignment: CDR1 KGHSH and CDR2 LQKENI. J was trimmed by 5 bases and V by 3 bases; bases with no gene match: 3. This CDR3 region has 15 residues. CDR3: CASSPSDRDNSPLHF. The CDR3 nucleotides read TGTGCCAGCTCACCTTCGGACAGGGATAATTCACCCCTCCACTTT.

V gene TRBV6-5 combines with J gene TRBJ1-6, with D possibly TRBD1 on 6 matching bases. V dropped 4 bases and J dropped 7 bases, with 14 bases sitting between them. The CDR3 spans 15 residues. From germline, CDR1 is MNHEY and CDR2 SVGAGI. CDR3 DNA: TGTGCCAGCAGTTGGGCGGGGAGGGGGAATTCACCCCTCCACTTT. It specifies CASSWAGRGNSPLHF.

The chain employs TRBV4-1 and TRBJ2-1, with 8 bases matching TRBD2. The CDR3 covers 17 residues. Germline V lookup: CDR1 MGHRA, CDR2 YSYEKL. V lost 4 bases and J lost 4; bases outside the gene matches: 12. The CDR3 coding sequence is TGCGCCAGCAGCCCGTCGGGGGCGGGGGGAGCTTACAATGAGCAGTTCTTC. Amino acid sequence: CASSPSGAGGAYNEQFF.

CDR3 sequence reads: CASRMGSYEQYF. The CDR3 DNA sequence: TGTGCCAGCAGGATGGGCAGCTACGAGCAGTACTTC. The chain joins TRBV2 to TRBJ2-7, with D unclear. Trimming left V 6 bases short and J 3 bases short, with 9 bases between. Germline V CDR1 and CDR2: SNHLY, FYNNEI. This CDR3 is 12 amino acids long.

V and J are TRBV19 and TRBJ1-2, with D tentatively TRBD1 (5 bases). The length of the CDR3 is 15 residues. The germline V and J ends were trimmed by 5 bases and 3 bases, with 16 bases remaining between them. CDR1 and CDR2 (germline): LNHDA, SQIVND (reference sequence). The CDR3 loop is CASSRNRPPYYGYTF. The CDR3 coding sequence is TGTGCCAGTAGTCGGAACAGGCCGCCATACTATGGCTACACCTTC.

The V call is TRBV4-3, the J call TRBJ2-7, with 7 bases that match TRBD1. Losses at the gene ends were 2 bases for V and 5 bases for J; bases not matched to a gene: 6. CDR3 length: 14 residues. Germline loops: CDR1 LGHNA, CDR2 YSLEER. The CDR3 sequence: CASSQRGGSNEQYF. CDR3 bases: TGCGCCAGCAGCCAACGAGGGGGCTCTAACGAGCAGTACTTC.

The chain is built from TRBV7-2 and TRBJ2-7, with 8 bases fitting TRBD1. The V segment lost 4 bases and the J segment 0 bases; nucleotides outside the gene matches: 5. Looked up from germline, CDR1 is SGHTA and CDR2 is FQGNSA. CDR3 length: 15 residues. The CDR3 region is CASSSLGQGSYEQYF. DNA for the CDR3: TGTGCCAGCAGCTCCCTAGGACAGGGCTCCTACGAGCAGTACTTC.

The chain recombines TRBV29-1 with TRBJ1-1; D gene uncertain. The V gene's germline CDR1 is SQVTM and CDR2 ANQGSEA. This CDR3 comprises 13 residues. Trimming stripped 7 bases from V and 7 bases from J, with 19 bases between. The CDR3 coding sequence is TGCAGCGCTTCACCCCGGGAGATAGGTGAAGCTTTCTTT. Residues: CSASPREIGEAFF.

This clone is a singleton in its sample. V is TRBV28 and J is TRBJ1-5; tentative D call: TRBD1 (6 bases). The CDR3 loop spans 13 amino acids. In germline, CDR1 is MDHEN, CDR2 SYDVKM. The ends were cut back, 9 bases at V and 6 bases at J, with 15 bases in the middle. The CDR3 here is CASTGTRGQPQHF. CDR3 nucleotide sequence: TGTGCCAGTACAGGGACCCGAGGTCAGCCCCAGCATTTT.

V usage is TRBV6-5 and J usage is TRBJ1-6; D gene ambiguous. V gave up 4 bases and J gave up 7 bases, with 11 bases separating them. The germline V gene encodes CDR1 MNHEY and CDR2 SVGAGI. The CDR3 is 14 residues long. CDR3 loop: CASSSFGGNSPLHF. In nucleotides, the CDR3 is TGTGCCAGCAGTTCCTTCGGAGGGAATTCACCCCTCCACTTT.

This clone was counted only a few times. The chain uses TRBV4-1 and TRBJ1-2, with 8 bases lining up with TRBD1. The germline V gene encodes CDR1 MGHRA and CDR2 YSYEKL. J gave up 9 bases and V 1 base, and 7 bases lay outside the gene matches. CDR3 size: 14 residues. Written as DNA, the CDR3 is TGCGCCAGCAGCCAAGTACCTGGACAGGGAAGCTACACCTTC. Translated: CASSQVPGQGSYTF.

The chain joins TRBV5-1 to TRBJ2-1; 8 bases line up with TRBD2. V shed 2 bases and J 7 bases; nucleotides not matched to a gene: 8. In germline, CDR1 is SGHRS, CDR2 YFSETQ. This CDR3 is 15 amino acids long. CDR3 residues: CASSFGGAEGNEQFF. CDR3 bases: TGCGCCAGCAGCTTCGGGGGGGCCGAGGGGAATGAGCAGTTCTTC. The full variable domain, in which reference TRBV5-1 and TRBJ2-1 provide the parts outside the CDR3, is KAGVTQTPRYLIKTRGQQVTLSCSPISGHRSVSWYQQTPGQGLQFLFEYFSETQRNKGNFPGRFSGRQFSNSRSEMNVSTLELGDSALYLCASSFGGAEGNEQFFGPGTRLTVL.

The V gene is TRBV27, the J gene TRBJ2-7; the match to TRBD1 covers 8 bases. The CDR3 loop spans 14 amino acids. Trimming at V came to 3 bases and at J to 7 bases, leaving 8 bases not matched to a gene. Germline assignment: CDR1 MNHEY and CDR2 SMNVEV (reference sequence). The CDR3 sequence is CASSFSGQGREQYF. CDR3 DNA sequence: TGTGCCAGCAGTTTTTCAGGACAGGGTAGAGAGCAGTACTTC.

This chain uses TRBV27 with TRBJ2-4; D is perhaps TRBD2 (5 bases). Germline V CDR1 and CDR2: MNHEY, SMNVEV (reference sequence). The CDR3 covers 16 residues. Trimming removed 7 bases at V and 0 bases at J, with 16 bases between. CDR3 nucleotide sequence: TGTGCCAGCACCCCTCCTAGCTTACTAGCCAAAAACATTCAGTACTTC. Amino acid sequence: CASTPPSLLAKNIQYF.